What follows describes a single TCR beta chain. Trimming removed 3 bases at V and 5 bases at J, with 7 bases between. The CDR3 covers 12 residues. Per germline, CDR1 ENHRY and CDR2 SYGVKD. From the RT-PCR reads, TCRdb called clonotypes with MiXCR, one entry per CDR3 protein. This table holds fewer than 180,000 distinct CDR3 sequences, roughly two fifths found once. The data are from a study of patients and donors after allogeneic stem cell transplantation. This clonotype was sampled from a human donor who was either an allogeneic HSCT recipient or a stem cell or donor lymphocyte infusion donor (not recorded which). It is not recorded whose cells these are; they may come from a transplant donor. The sample consisted of blood, either unsorted or a sorted T cell fraction (not recorded which). The chain recombines TRBV10-3 with TRBJ1-2; D remains unclear. CDR3 in amino acids: CAISDEGYGYTF. CDR3 coding DNA: TGTGCCATCAGTGACGAAGGGTATGGCTACACCTTC.